This paragraph reports one T cell receptor (beta chain). In the source study's methods: It was from CDR3 differences across clinicopathological groups that a distant-metastasis classifier for papillary thyroid cancer was built. TCRdb reassembled clones from the PCR reads with MiXCR. The V and J calls and clone size are TCRdb's, not the authors'. This sample has more than 20,000 clones, with roughly 13% found just once. The V gene's germline CDR1 is SEHNR and CDR2 FQNEAQ (reference sequence). Trimming left V 7 bases short and J 6 bases short, with 18 bases between. The CDR3 loop spans 14 amino acids. These data belong to a study of metastatic and nonmetastatic thyroid tumors. Patients were all untreated before their thyroid surgery.

The sequencing input was blood. The V call is TRBV7-9, the J call TRBJ1-2; unclear D gene. This receptor was obtained from a female donor with papillary thyroid cancer or a benign thyroid nodule (not recorded which). Some clones in this sample may be carry-over from other donors' samples. The CDR3 DNA is TGTGCCAGCATCTCAGTGTGGGAGTCTGATGGCTACACCTTC. It specifies CASISVWESDGYTF.